This T cell receptor (beta chain) stems from a study of Ad26.COV2.S vaccination and SARS-CoV-2 variants. Study results and caveats: It was vaccine recipients, not placebo recipients, who had the higher spike-specific TCR breadth. Vaccinees and placebo recipients showed similar non-spike TCR breadth.

Measured with immunoSEQ multiplex PCR; TCRdb has only the in-frame clones, and not every one. The sample has about 350,000 clones, about 91% seen once. As for this clone: Its antigen is unknown.

V dropped 3 bases and J dropped 2; count of bases not matched to a gene: 7. The germline V gene encodes CDR1 SGDLS and CDR2 YYNGEE. The CDR3 consists of 15 residues. Sample: peripheral blood, taken after recovery from COVID-19. The receptor was derived from a human donor who had recovered from COVID-19. The rearrangement uses TRBV9 and TRBJ2-7; 8 nucleotides match TRBD1. This chain's CDR3 is CASSEGTGPPYEQYF. CDR3 nucleotide sequence: TGTGCCAGCAGCGAGGGGACAGGCCCCCCCTACGAGCAGTACTTC.